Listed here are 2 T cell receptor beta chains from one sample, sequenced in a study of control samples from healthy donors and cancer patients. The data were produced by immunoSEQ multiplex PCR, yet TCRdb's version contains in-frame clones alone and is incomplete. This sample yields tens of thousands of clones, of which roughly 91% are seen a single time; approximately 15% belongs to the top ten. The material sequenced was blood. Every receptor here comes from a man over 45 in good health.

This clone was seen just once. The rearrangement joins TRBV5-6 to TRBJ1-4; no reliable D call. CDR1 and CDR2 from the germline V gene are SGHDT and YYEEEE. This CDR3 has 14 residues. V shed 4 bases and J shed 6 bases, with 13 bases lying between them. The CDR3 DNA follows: TGTGCCAGCAGCGTAAACCGGCGAGATGAAAAACTGTTTTTT. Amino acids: CASSVNRRDEKLFF. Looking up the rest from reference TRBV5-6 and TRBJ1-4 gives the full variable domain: DAGVTQSPTHLIKTRGQQVTLRCSPKSGHDTVSWYQQALGQGPQFIFQYYEEEERQRGNFPDRFSGHQFPNYSSELNVNALLLGDSALYLCASSVNRRDEKLFFGSGTQLSVL.

The CDR3 bases are TGTGCCACCAGTTCAGGGGCTCAGCCCCAGCATTTT. Translation: CATSSGAQPQHF. V and J are TRBV24-1 and TRBJ1-5, with D perhaps TRBD1 (6 bases). Germline CDR1 reads KGHDR; CDR2 reads SFDVKD. CDR3 size: 12 residues. V lost 6 bases to trimming and J lost 6 bases, with 8 bases between them.